This T cell receptor beta chain stems from a study of T cells in Graves' hyperthyroidism and ophthalmopathy. Study at large: Initial diagnosis, before any treatment, was when peripheral blood was collected.

This clonotype has at least ten counts. The antigen remains unidentified. Overall study results and limits: Stable hyperthyroidism was separated from ophthalmopathy by a model based on 13 V-J features.

Amplification targeted TCR beta CDR3 regions from RNA transcripts. Researchers ran a first-round RT-PCR on the TCR CDR3 using the HTBI primer set. From the multiplex PCR reads, TCRdb called clonotypes with MiXCR, one entry per CDR3 protein. The sample includes a few hundred thousand distinct CDR3 sequences, 19% of them seen just once. Between the trimmed V and J ends, which lost 0 bases and 2 bases, there was a span of 6 bases. This CDR3 is built from 15 residues. Germline values: CDR1 SGDLS, CDR2 YYNGEE. Uncontrolled infection, other autoimmune disease, pregnancy or lactation excluded patients. The specimen was blood. The sequence came from a woman between 18 and 29 years old with Graves' hyperthyroidism. The rearrangement uses TRBV9 and TRBJ2-6; D may be TRBD2 (6 bases). As DNA, the CDR3 is TGTGCCAGCAGCGTAGCGGGGGCTGGGGCCAACGTCCTGACTTTC. Encoded protein: CASSVAGAGANVLTF.